The rows below give T cell receptor beta chains drawn from one sample of a study of CD8 T cells in Susac syndrome. TCRdb ran MiXCR on the immunoSEQ multiplex PCR reads and lists one entry per CDR3 protein. The data hold 250,000 to 350,000 distinct CDR3 sequences, with roughly 94% observed a single time. The sample comprised CD4+ T cells from PBMCs. These receptors were collected from a human donor with multiple sclerosis. The CDR3 runs from the conserved cysteine through the conserved F or W. The D gene is left open where the match is weak. Size values are once, few and many counts, or a class for expanded clones, and some rows have none.

>TRBJ2-1|.|TRBV5-4|.
CASSNVGRRGNEQFF
TGTGCCAGCAGCAACGTTGGGCGGCGAGGAAATGAGCAGTTCTTC
>TRBJ2-5|.|TRBV5-4|TRBD2
CASRPGLARQETQYF
TGTGCCAGCAGACCGGGACTAGCGCGCCAAGAGACCCAGTACTTC
>TRBJ2-6|.|TRBV9|.
CASSASTGSGANVLTF
TGTGCCAGCAGCGCCTCGACGGGCTCTGGGGCCAACGTCCTGACTTTC
>TRBJ1-2|.|TRBV6-4|.
CASSTVGYSNYGYTF
TGTGCCAGCAGTACGGTCGGGTATTCAAACTATGGCTACACCTTC
>TRBJ2-5|once|TRBV19|TRBD1
CASSIIGQGAETQYF
TGTGCCAGTAGTATCATTGGACAGGGGGCTGAGACCCAGTACTTC
>TRBJ1-3|.|TRBV28|TRBD1
CASSGGNRQGGFGNTIYF
TGTGCCAGCAGTGGGGGCAATAGACAGGGGGGTTTTGGAAACACCATATATTTT
>TRBJ2-7|.|TRBV7-2|.
CASSLGLPMGYEQYF
TGTGCCAGCAGCTTGGGACTCCCGATGGGCTACGAGCAGTACTTC
>TRBJ1-2|.|TRBV12-3/TRBV12-4|TRBD1
CASSPTGGDGYTF
TGTGCCAGCAGTCCAACAGGGGGGGACGGCTACACCTTC
>TRBJ1-5|.|TRBV21-1|.
CASSTTGKPDNQPQHF
TGTGCCAGCAGCACGACAGGGAAGCCCGACAATCAGCCCCAGCATTTT
>TRBJ2-5|.|TRBV29-1|TRBD1
CSVEGTGGETQYF
TGCAGCGTTGAAGGAACAGGGGGTGAGACCCAGTACTTC
>TRBJ2-3|.|TRBV6-2/TRBV6-3|TRBD2
CASSPTSGRTDTQYF
TGTGCCAGCAGTCCGACTAGCGGGAGGACAGATACGCAGTATTTT
>TRBJ2-5|.|TRBV7-9|TRBD1
CASSLRGGYGETQYF
TGTGCCAGCAGCTTAAGAGGGGGCTACGGTGAGACCCAGTACTTC
>TRBJ2-1|once|TRBV20-1|TRBD1
CSAEYPGQGNEQFF
TGCAGTGCTGAGTATCCCGGACAGGGCAATGAGCAGTTCTTC
>TRBJ1-3|.|TRBV5-1|.
CASSLFSTGGTGNTIYF
TGCGCCAGCAGCTTGTTCTCCACGGGAGGAACTGGAAACACCATATATTTT
>TRBJ2-1|.|TRBV4-3|.
CASSQDGRLNEQFF
TGCGCCAGCAGCCAAGATGGTCGTCTCAATGAGCAGTTCTTC
>TRBJ1-2|.|TRBV29-1|.
CSGGGDGFYGYTF
TGCAGCGGCGGAGGCGACGGATTCTATGGCTACACCTTC
>TRBJ2-3|.|TRBV27|TRBD2
CASSSGRNTDTQYF
TGTGCCAGCAGTAGCGGGAGGAACACAGATACGCAGTATTTT
>TRBJ2-3|.|TRBV20-1|TRBD1
CSANRGEASTDTQYF
TGCAGTGCCAACAGGGGGGAGGCTAGCACAGATACGCAGTATTTT
>TRBJ2-5|.|TRBV12-5|TRBD2
CASGSPIGGRTQETQYF
TGTGCTAGTGGTTCCCCCATAGGCGGGAGGACCCAAGAGACCCAGTACTTC
>TRBJ1-4|.|TRBV7-2|.
CASSGQRGEKLFF
TGTGCCAGCAGCGGACAGCGGGGTGAAAAACTGTTTTTT
>TRBJ1-2|.|TRBV5-1|.
CASSFNRDVYGYTF
TGCGCCAGCAGCTTTAACAGGGATGTCTATGGCTACACCTTC
>TRBJ1-4|.|TRBV5-1|.
CASSLPQLGEKLFF
TGCGCCAGCAGCTTGCCCCAGCTGGGAGAAAAACTGTTTTTT
>TRBJ2-3|.|TRBV11-2|.
CASSLTGSWGDDPQYF
TGTGCCAGCAGCTTAACGGGAAGCTGGGGGGACGATCCGCAGTATTTT